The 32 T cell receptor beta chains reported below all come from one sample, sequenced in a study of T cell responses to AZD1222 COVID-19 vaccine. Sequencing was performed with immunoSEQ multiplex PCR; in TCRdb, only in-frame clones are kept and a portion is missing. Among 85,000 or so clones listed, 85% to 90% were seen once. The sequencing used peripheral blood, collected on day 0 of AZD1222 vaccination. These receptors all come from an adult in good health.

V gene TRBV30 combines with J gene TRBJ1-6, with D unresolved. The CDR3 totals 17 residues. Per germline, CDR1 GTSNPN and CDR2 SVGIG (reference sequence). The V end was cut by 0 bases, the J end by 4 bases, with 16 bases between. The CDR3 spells CAWSVSGITRYNSPLHF. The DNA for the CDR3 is TGTGCCTGGAGTGTAAGTGGCATTACAAGGTATAATTCACCCCTCCACTTT.

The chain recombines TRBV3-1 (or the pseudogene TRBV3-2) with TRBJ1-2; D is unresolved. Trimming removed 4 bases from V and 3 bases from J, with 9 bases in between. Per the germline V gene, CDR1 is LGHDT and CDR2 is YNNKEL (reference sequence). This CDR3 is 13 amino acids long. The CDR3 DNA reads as TGTGCCAGCAGCCGCGGGGAGTACTATGGCTACACCTTC. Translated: CASSRGEYYGYTF.

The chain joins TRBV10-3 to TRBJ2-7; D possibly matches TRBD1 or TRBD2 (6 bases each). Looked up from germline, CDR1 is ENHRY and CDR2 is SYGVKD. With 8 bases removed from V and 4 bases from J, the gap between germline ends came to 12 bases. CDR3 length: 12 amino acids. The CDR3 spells CAIAEGEYEQYF. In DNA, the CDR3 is TGTGCCATCGCGGAGGGGGAGTACGAGCAGTACTTC.

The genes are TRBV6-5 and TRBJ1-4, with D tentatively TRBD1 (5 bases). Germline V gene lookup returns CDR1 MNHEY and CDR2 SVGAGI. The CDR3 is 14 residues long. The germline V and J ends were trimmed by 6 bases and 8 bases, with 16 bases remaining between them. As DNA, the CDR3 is TGTGCCAGCAGATTCCGGGACTTGGGGGAAAAACTGTTTTTT. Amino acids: CASRFRDLGEKLFF.

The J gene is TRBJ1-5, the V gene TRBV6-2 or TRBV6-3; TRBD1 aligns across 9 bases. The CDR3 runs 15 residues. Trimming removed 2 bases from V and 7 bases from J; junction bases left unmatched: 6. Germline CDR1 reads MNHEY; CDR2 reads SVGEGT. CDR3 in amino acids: CASSYPDRGKQPQHF. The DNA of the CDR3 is TGTGCCAGCAGTTACCCGGACAGGGGTAAGCAGCCCCAGCATTTT.

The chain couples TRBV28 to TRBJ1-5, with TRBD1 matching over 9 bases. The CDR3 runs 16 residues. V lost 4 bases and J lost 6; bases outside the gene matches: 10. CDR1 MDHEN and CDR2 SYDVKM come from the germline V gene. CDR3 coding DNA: TGTGCCAGCAGTTCGCGGGACAGGGAGTTCGGTCAGCCCCAGCATTTT. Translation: CASSSRDREFGQPQHF.

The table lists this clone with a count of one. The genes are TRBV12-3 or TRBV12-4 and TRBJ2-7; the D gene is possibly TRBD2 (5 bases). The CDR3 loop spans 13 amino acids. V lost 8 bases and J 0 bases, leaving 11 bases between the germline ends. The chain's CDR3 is CASRPGNSYEQYF. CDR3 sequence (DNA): TGTGCCAGCCGACCGGGGAACTCCTACGAGCAGTACTTC.

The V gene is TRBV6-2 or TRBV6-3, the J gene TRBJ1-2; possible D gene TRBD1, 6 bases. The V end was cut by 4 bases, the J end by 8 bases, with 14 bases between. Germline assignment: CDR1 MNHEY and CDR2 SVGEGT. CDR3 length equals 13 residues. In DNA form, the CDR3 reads TGTGCCAGCAGTTGGACAGAGTACTTCGGCTACACCTTC. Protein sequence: CASSWTEYFGYTF.

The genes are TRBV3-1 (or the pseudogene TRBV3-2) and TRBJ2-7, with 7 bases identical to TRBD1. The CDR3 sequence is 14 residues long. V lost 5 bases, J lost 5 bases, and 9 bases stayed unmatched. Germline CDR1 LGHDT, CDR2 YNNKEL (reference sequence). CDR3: CASSTGALSHEQYF. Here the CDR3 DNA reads TGTGCCAGCAGCACAGGGGCGCTCAGCCACGAGCAGTACTTC.

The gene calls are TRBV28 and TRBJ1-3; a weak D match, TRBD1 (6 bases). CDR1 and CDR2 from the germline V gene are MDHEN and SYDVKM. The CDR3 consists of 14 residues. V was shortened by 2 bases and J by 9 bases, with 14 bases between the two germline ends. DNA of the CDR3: TGTGCCAGCAGTTTAGCTAGGGGGTGGACCACCATATATTTT. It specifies CASSLARGWTTIYF.

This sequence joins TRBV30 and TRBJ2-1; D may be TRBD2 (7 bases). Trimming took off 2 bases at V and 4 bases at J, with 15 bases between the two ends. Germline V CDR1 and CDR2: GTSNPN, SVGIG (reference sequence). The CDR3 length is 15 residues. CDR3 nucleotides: TGTGCCTGGAGTAAGGGGGGGGCCGTGTACAATGAGCAGTTCTTC. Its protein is CAWSKGGAVYNEQFF.

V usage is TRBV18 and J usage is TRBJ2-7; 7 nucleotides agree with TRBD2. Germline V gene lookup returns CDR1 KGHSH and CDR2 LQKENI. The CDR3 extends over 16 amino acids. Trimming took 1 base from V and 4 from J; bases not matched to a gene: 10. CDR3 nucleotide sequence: TGTGCCAGCTCACCACTTTCGGGGGGTGCAAAGTACGAGCAGTACTTC. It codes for CASSPLSGGAKYEQYF.

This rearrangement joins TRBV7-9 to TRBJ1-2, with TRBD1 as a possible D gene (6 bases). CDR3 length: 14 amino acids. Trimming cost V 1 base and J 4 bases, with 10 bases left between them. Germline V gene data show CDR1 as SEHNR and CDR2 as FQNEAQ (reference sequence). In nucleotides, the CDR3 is TGTGCCAGCAGCTTAGGGGCGACAGGCTATGGCTACACCTTC. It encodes CASSLGATGYGYTF.

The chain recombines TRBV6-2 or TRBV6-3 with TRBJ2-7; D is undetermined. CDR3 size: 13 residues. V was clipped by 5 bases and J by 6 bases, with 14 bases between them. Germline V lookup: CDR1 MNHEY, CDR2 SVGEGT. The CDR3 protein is CASSARSSREQYF. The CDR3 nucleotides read TGTGCCAGCAGTGCACGGAGTTCGCGCGAGCAGTACTTC.

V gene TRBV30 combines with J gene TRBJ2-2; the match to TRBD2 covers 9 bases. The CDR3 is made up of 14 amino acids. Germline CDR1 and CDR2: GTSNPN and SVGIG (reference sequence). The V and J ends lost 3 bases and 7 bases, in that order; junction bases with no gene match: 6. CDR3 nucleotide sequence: TGTGCCTGGAGCGCGGGGGGGCGTTGCGGGGAGCTGTTTTTT. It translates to CAWSAGGRCGELFF.

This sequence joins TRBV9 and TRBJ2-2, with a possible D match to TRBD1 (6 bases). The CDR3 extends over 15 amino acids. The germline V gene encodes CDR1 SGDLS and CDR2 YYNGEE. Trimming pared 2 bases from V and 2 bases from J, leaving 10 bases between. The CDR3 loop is CASSVTGTNTGELFF. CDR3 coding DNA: TGTGCCAGCAGCGTGACAGGAACTAACACCGGGGAGCTGTTTTTT.

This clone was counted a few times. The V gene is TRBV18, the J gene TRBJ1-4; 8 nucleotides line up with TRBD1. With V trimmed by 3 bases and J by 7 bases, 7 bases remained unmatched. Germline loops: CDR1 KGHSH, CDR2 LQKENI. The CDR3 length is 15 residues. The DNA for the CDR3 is TGTGCCAGCTCACCCCGGACAGGGTTAGGTGAAAAACTGTTTTTT. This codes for CASSPRTGLGEKLFF.

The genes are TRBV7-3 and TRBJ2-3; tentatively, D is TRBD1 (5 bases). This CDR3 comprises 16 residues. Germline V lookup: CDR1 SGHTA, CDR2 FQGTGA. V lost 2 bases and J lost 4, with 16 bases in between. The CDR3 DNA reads TGTGCCAGCAGCTTAGCGGATGGGCAACAGGCAGATACGCAGTATTTT. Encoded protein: CASSLADGQQADTQYF.

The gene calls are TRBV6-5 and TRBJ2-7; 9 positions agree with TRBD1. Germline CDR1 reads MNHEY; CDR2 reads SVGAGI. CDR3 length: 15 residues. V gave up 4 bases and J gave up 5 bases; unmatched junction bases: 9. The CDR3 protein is CASSSAGTGLNEQYF. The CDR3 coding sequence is TGTGCCAGCAGTTCCGCCGGGACAGGGCTGAACGAGCAGTACTTC.

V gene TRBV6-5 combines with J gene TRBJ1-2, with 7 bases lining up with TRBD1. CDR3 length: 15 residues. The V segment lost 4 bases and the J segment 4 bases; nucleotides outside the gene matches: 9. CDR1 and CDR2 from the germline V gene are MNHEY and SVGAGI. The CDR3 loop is CASSFYSRTGYGYTF. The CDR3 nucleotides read TGTGCCAGCAGTTTCTACTCCCGGACAGGCTATGGCTACACCTTC.

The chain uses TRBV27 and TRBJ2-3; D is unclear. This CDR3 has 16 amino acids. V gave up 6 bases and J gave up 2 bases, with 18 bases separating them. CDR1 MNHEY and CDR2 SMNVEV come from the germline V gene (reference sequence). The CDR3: CASSHSGPPPTDTQYF. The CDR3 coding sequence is TGTGCCAGCAGCCACTCAGGCCCTCCTCCCACAGATACGCAGTATTTT.

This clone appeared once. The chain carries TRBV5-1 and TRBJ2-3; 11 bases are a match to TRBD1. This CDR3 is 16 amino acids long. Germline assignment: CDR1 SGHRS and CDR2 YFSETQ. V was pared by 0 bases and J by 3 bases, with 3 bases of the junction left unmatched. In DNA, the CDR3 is TGCGCCAGCAGCTTGGGGACAGGGGGCGGAACAGATACGCAGTATTTT. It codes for CASSLGTGGGTDTQYF.

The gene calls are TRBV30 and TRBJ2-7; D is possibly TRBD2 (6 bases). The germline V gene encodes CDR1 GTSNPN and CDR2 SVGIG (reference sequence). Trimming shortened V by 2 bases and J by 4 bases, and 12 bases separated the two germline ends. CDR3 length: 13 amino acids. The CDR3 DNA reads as TGTGCCTGGAGTTATAGCGGACCTTACGAGCAGTACTTC. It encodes CAWSYSGPYEQYF.

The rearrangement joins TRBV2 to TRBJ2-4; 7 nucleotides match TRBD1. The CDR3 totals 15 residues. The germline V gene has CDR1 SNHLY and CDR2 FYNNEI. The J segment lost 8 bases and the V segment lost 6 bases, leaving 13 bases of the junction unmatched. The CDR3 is CASRDSGTARDIQYF. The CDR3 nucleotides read TGTGCCAGCAGAGACTCCGGGACAGCCAGGGACATTCAGTACTTC.

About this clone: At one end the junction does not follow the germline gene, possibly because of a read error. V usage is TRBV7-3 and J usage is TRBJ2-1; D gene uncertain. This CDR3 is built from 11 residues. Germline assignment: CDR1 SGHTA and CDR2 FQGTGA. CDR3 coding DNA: TGTGCCAGCAGCTTCGACAAGGAGCAGTTCTTC. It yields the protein CASSFDKEQFF. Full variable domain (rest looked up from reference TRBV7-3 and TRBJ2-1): GAGVSQTPSNKVTEKGKYVELRCDPISGHTALYWYRQSLGQGPEFLIYFQGTGAADDSGLPNDRFFAVRPEGSVSTLKIQRTERGDSAVYLCASSFDKEQFFGPGTRLTVL.

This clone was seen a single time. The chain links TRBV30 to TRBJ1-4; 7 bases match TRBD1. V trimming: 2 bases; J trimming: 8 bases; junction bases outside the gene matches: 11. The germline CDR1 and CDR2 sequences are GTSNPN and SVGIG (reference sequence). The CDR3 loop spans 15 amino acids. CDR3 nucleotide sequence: TGTGCCTGGAGTCAAGAACAGGGGAGATACGAAAAACTGTTTTTT. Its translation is CAWSQEQGRYEKLFF.

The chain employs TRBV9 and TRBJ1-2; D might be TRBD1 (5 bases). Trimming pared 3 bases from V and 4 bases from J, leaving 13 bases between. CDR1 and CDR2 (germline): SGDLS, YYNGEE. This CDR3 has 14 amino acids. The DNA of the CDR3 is TGTGCCAGCAGCGATTCCGACAGACCCTATGGCTACACCTTC. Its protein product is CASSDSDRPYGYTF.

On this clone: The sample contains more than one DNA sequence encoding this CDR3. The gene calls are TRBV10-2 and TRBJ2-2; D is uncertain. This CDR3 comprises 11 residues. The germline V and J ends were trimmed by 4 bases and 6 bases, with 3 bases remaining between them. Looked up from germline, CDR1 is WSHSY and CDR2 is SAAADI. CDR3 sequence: CASSVPGELFF. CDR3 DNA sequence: TGCGCCAGCAGTGTTCCCGGGGAGCTGTTTTTT.

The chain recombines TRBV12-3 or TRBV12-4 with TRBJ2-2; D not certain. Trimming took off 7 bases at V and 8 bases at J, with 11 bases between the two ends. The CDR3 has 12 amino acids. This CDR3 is CASTLLVGELFF. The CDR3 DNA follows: TGTGCCAGCACCTTATTAGTAGGGGAGCTGTTTTTT.

CDR3: CASSFGGSRTEAFF. CDR3 in DNA: TGTGCCAGCAGTTTCGGGGGGTCAAGAACTGAAGCTTTCTTT. The chain carries TRBV27 and TRBJ1-1; perhaps TRBD1 as D (5 bases). The CDR3 contains 14 residues. Looked up from germline, CDR1 is MNHEY and CDR2 is SMNVEV (reference sequence). V lost 3 bases and J lost 5, with 13 bases in between.

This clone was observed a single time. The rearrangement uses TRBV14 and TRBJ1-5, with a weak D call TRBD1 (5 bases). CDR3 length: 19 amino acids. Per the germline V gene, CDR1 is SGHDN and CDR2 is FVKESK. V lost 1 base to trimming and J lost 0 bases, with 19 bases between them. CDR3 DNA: TGTGCCAGCAGCCAAGTGAATGGGAGAGGGGCGTATAGCAATCAGCCCCAGCATTTT. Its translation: CASSQVNGRGAYSNQPQHF. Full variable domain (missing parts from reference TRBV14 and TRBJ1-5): EAGVTQFPSHSVIEKGQTVTLRCDPISGHDNLYWYRRVMGKEIKFLLHFVKESKQDESGMPNNRFLAERTGGTYSTLKVQPAELEDSGVYFCASSQVNGRGAYSNQPQHFGDGTRLSIL.

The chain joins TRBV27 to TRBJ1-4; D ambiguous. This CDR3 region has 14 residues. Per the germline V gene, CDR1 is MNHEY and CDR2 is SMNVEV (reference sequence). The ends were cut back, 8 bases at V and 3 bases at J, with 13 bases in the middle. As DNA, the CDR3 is TGTGCCAGCCGAGGTCCATGGGCTAATGAAAAACTGTTTTTT. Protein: CASRGPWANEKLFF.